Listed here are 30 T cell receptor beta chains from one sample, sequenced in a study of blood T cells in healthy people across ages. Primed by a sample-barcoded 5' primer and a J-beta primer mix, a second PCR proceeded for roughly 6 to 12 cycles. A single record per CDR3 protein comes from TCRdb applying MiXCR to the 5' RACE reads. The profile covers under 850,000 distinct CDR3 sequences, with 30% to 45% appearing a single time and under 15% taken by the ten largest. Sample: blood. The receptors here all came from a man between 18 and 29 years old in good health.

At least ten counts were recorded for this clonotype. This chain uses TRBV4-2 with TRBJ1-4; D gene uncertain. The CDR3 consists of 17 residues. Trimming removed 0 bases at V and 5 bases at J, with 16 bases between. The germline gives CDR1 LGHNA, CDR2 YNFKEQ. As DNA, the CDR3 is TGTGCCAGCAGCCAAGAGGGCGGTGCTTTCGGGAATGAAAAACTGTTTTTT. It encodes CASSQEGGAFGNEKLFF.

The chain combines TRBV20-1 with TRBJ1-2, with a tentative D call TRBD1 (6 bases). Trimming took 6 bases from V and 7 from J, leaving 39 bases between them. Per the germline V gene, CDR1 is DFQATT and CDR2 is SNEGSKA (reference sequence). The CDR3 runs to 20 residues. Written as DNA, the CDR3 is TGCAGTGCCCAGGCCCGGGGACAAGGAGCTGGCCCTAGGAGAATTCGTGGCTACACCTTC. Residues: CSAQARGQGAGPRRIRGYTF.

This clonotype was seen more than once but under ten times. The gene calls are TRBV14 and TRBJ1-2, with a possible D match to TRBD1 (5 bases). The V end was cut by 0 bases, the J end by 5 bases, with 16 bases between. In germline, CDR1 is SGHDN, CDR2 FVKESK. The CDR3 has 16 residues. This chain's CDR3 is CASSQEPGPTYYGYTF. The CDR3 DNA is TGTGCCAGCAGCCAAGAGCCGGGACCCACCTATTATGGCTACACCTTC. Full variable domain (missing parts from reference TRBV14 and TRBJ1-2): EAGVTQFPSHSVIEKGQTVTLRCDPISGHDNLYWYRRVMGKEIKFLLHFVKESKQDESGMPNNRFLAERTGGTYSTLKVQPAELEDSGVYFCASSQEPGPTYYGYTFGSGTRLTVV.

This chain joins TRBV9 and TRBJ1-2; a possible D gene is TRBD1 (5 bases). This CDR3 region has 11 residues. V lost 7 bases and J 6 bases, leaving 10 bases between the germline ends. Germline assignment: CDR1 SGDLS and CDR2 YYNGEE. The chain's CDR3 is CASGGGNGYTF. The CDR3 DNA sequence: TGTGCCAGCGGGGGGGGTAATGGCTACACCTTC.

This clonotype occurred many times. This chain uses TRBV12-3 or TRBV12-4 with TRBJ2-1; 7 nucleotides align to TRBD1. This CDR3 contains 13 residues. The trim removed 7 bases at V and 7 bases at J, leaving 7 bases unmatched. The CDR3 sequence: CASKGLGQNEQFF. CDR3 DNA: TGTGCCAGCAAGGGTCTGGGACAGAATGAGCAGTTCTTC.

V is TRBV4-3 and J is TRBJ2-1, with unresolved D. With 1 base removed from V and 9 bases from J, the gap between germline ends came to 10 bases. The CDR3 runs to 13 residues. CDR1 and CDR2 from the germline V gene are LGHNA and YSLEER. This chain's CDR3 is CASSQVGLSEQFF. CDR3 DNA sequence: TGCGCCAGCAGCCAAGTGGGGTTGTCTGAGCAGTTCTTC.

This clonotype was seen ten or more times. The V gene is TRBV7-9, the J gene TRBJ1-5; unclear D gene. Germline V gives CDR1 SEHNR, CDR2 FQNEAQ (reference sequence). Trimming took off 4 bases at V and 4 bases at J, with 5 bases between the two ends. This CDR3 region has 12 residues. This CDR3 is CASSSLNQPQHF. DNA of the CDR3: TGTGCCAGCAGCTCCTTAAATCAGCCCCAGCATTTT.

The chain uses TRBV29-1 and TRBJ2-7, with D perhaps TRBD2 (5 bases). CDR1 and CDR2 from the germline V gene are SQVTM and ANQGSEA. The V end was cut by 4 bases, the J end by 10 bases, with 17 bases between. This CDR3 is built from 12 residues. CDR3 residues: CSVVHLEDTQYF. For the CDR3, the DNA is TGCAGCGTTGTCCATTTGGAGGATACCCAGTACTTC.

This sequence joins TRBV29-1 and TRBJ2-1; unclear D gene. CDR3 length: 16 residues. Per the germline V gene, CDR1 is SQVTM and CDR2 is ANQGSEA. The V end was cut by 2 bases, the J end by 0 bases, with 14 bases between. In DNA form, the CDR3 reads TGCAGCGTTGAATATATCGAGTATGGCTCCTACAATGAGCAGTTCTTC. Its translation is CSVEYIEYGSYNEQFF.

Written as DNA, the CDR3 is TGTGCCAGCAGCCCTGGGGGGGTCTCAGATACGCAGTATTTT. Amino acid sequence: CASSPGGVSDTQYF. V and J are TRBV4-2 and TRBJ2-3; 7 bases agree with TRBD2. The germline gives CDR1 LGHNA, CDR2 YNFKEQ. The CDR3 has 14 amino acids. After removal of 4 bases from V and 4 bases from J, the junction contained 5 bases not matched to a gene.

This clonotype appeared a few times. The chain uses TRBV20-1 and TRBJ2-1, with a tentative D call TRBD1 (6 bases). The V gene's germline CDR1 is DFQATT and CDR2 SNEGSKA (reference sequence). The CDR3 has 12 amino acids. Between the trimmed V and J ends, which lost 6 bases and 7 bases, there was a span of 13 bases. This chain's CDR3 is CSALRQENEQFF. CDR3 bases: TGCAGTGCACTGAGACAGGAAAATGAGCAGTTCTTC.

There are many counts of this clonotype. The chain uses TRBV4-3 and TRBJ2-7; weak D call: TRBD2 (5 bases). Germline V lookup: CDR1 LGHNA, CDR2 YSLEER. V lost 0 bases and J 0 bases, leaving 12 bases between the germline ends. CDR3 length equals 16 residues. CDR3: CASSQEARANSYEQYF. CDR3 in DNA: TGCGCCAGCAGCCAAGAGGCGCGGGCTAACTCCTACGAGCAGTACTTC.

On this clonotype: A junction end diverges from the germline sequence, so it may reflect a read error. The chain employs TRBV7-2 and TRBJ1-5; D gene unclear. Germline lookup yields CDR1 SGHTA and CDR2 FQGNSA. CDR3 length equals 13 residues. CDR3 bases: TGTGCCAGCAGCGTAGCGCAGAGGGAAGCCCAGCATTTT. Encoded protein: CASSVAQREAQHF.

There are many counts of this clonotype. Sequence at one end of the junction differs from germline and may be a read error. The J gene is TRBJ2-1, the V gene TRBV14; perhaps TRBD1 as D (7 bases). The CDR3 is 12 amino acids. From germline, CDR1 is SGHDN and CDR2 FVKESK. The DNA of the CDR3 is TGCGCCAGCAGCCAGGGGGGCGGTGAGCAGTTCTTC. This encodes CASSQGGGEQFF.

This clonotype was picked up a small number of times. CDR3 nucleotides: TGTGCCAGCAGCTCAGTGACAGAGAAGAACACTGAAGCTTTCTTT. This gives the protein CASSSVTEKNTEAFF. The chain employs TRBV7-6 and TRBJ1-1; maybe TRBD1 (5 bases). The V gene lost 4 bases and the J gene lost 1 base, with 13 bases spanning the gap. This CDR3 contains 15 residues. CDR1 and CDR2 (germline): SGHVS, FNYEAQ. Variable domain in full (rest from reference TRBV7-6 and TRBJ1-1): GAGVSQSPRYKVTKRGQDVALRCDPISGHVSLYWYRQALGQGPEFLTYFNYEAQQDKSGLPNDRFSAERPEGSISTLTIQRTEQRDSAMYRCASSSVTEKNTEAFFGQGTRLTVV.

This rearrangement joins TRBV5-1 to TRBJ2-1, with D perhaps given as TRBD1 or TRBD2 (5 bases each). Trimming stripped 4 bases from V and 3 bases from J, with 20 bases between. Germline assignment: CDR1 SGHRS and CDR2 YFSETQ. This CDR3 contains 17 residues. The CDR3 reads CASSRPPEGFVYNEQFF. CDR3 coding DNA: TGCGCCAGCAGCCGCCCCCCCGAGGGGTTCGTCTACAATGAGCAGTTCTTC.

There are many counts of this clonotype. This chain uses TRBV7-2 with TRBJ2-4, with a weak D call TRBD1 (6 bases). This CDR3 is 15 amino acids long. Germline lookup yields CDR1 SGHTA and CDR2 FQGNSA. V dropped 2 bases and J dropped 5 bases, with 13 bases sitting between them. CDR3: CASSLSQGRQNIQYF. The DNA for the CDR3 is TGTGCCAGCAGCTTATCACAGGGAAGGCAAAACATTCAGTACTTC.

In regard to this clonotype: One base away lies a much larger clone, so this may be a sequencing read error. V is TRBV28 and J is TRBJ2-6, with 7 bases matching TRBD1. The V gene's germline CDR1 is MDHEN and CDR2 SYDVKM. This CDR3 comprises 16 residues. The CDR3 sequence: CAGSLTGDSGANVLTF. Written as DNA, the CDR3 is TGTGCCGGCAGTCTCACAGGGGACTCTGGGGCCAACGTCCTGACTTTC.

Here the CDR3 DNA reads TGCAGTGCTAGAGGCAGTCCATTCTCCTACGAGCAGTACTTC. Its protein product is CSARGSPFSYEQYF. The chain combines TRBV20-1 with TRBJ2-7; D is ambiguous. Deletions cut 1 base from V and 0 bases from J, with 10 bases between. The CDR3 is made up of 14 amino acids. Germline V CDR1 and CDR2: DFQATT, SNEGSKA (reference sequence).

The genes are TRBV4-1 and TRBJ1-4; D call uncertain. From germline, CDR1 is MGHRA and CDR2 YSYEKL. Trimming removed 0 bases from V and 4 bases from J, with 12 bases in between. The CDR3 covers 16 residues. The CDR3 sequence is CASSQDRRPINEKLFF. The DNA for the CDR3 is TGCGCCAGCAGCCAAGATCGTCGGCCGATTAATGAAAAACTGTTTTTT.

V and J are TRBV27 and TRBJ2-2; D might be TRBD1 or TRBD2, each matching 5 bases. The V gene's germline CDR1 is MNHEY and CDR2 SMNVEV (reference sequence). The CDR3 consists of 16 residues. The V and J ends lost 5 bases and 2 bases respectively, with 15 bases between them. CDR3 region: CASSLPGRENTGELFF. In DNA form, the CDR3 reads TGTGCCAGCAGTCTACCGGGACGAGAAAACACCGGGGAGCTGTTTTTT.

CDR3 amino acids: CASSVGPDDTQYF. CDR3 nucleotides: TGCGCCAGCAGCGTCGGACCCGACGATACGCAGTATTTT. The rearrangement uses TRBV5-1 and TRBJ2-3; D remains unclear. This CDR3 has 13 residues. V was pared by 4 bases and J by 6 bases, with 12 bases between. CDR1 is SGHRS and CDR2 is YFSETQ in the germline V gene.

The table lists this clonotype with a few counts. A junction end diverges from the germline sequence, so it may reflect a read error. This chain uses TRBV20-1 with TRBJ1-6; TRBD1 matches 7 bases. The CDR3 extends over 14 amino acids. Germline values: CDR1 DFQATT, CDR2 SNEGSKA (reference sequence). DNA for the CDR3: TGCAGTGCCGTGTCTGAGGGGGCTGATTCACCCCCCCACTTT. It encodes CSAVSEGADSPPHF.

For this clonotype: It may be a read error: a sequence one base away is much more abundant. The chain joins TRBV12-3 or TRBV12-4 to TRBJ2-7; TRBD2 matches at 7 bases. The CDR3 sequence is 13 residues long. Here the CDR3 reads CVSSRGGTYEQYF. The CDR3 DNA is TGTGTCAGCAGTCGGGGAGGGACCTACGAGCAGTACTTC.

J is TRBJ2-2 and V is TRBV12-3 or TRBV12-4; 7 nucleotides line up with TRBD1. The junction had 3 bases not matched to a gene; V was cut back by 10 bases and J by 1 base. The CDR3 has 13 amino acids. The CDR3: CATRQGNTGELFF. As DNA, the CDR3 is TGTGCCACCAGACAGGGGAACACCGGGGAGCTGTTTTTT.

J is TRBJ2-7 and V is TRBV6-2 or TRBV6-3, with 13 bases aligning to TRBD2. CDR1 is MNHEY and CDR2 is SVGEGT in the germline V gene. J gave up 3 bases and V 4 bases, and 12 bases lay outside the gene matches. CDR3 length: 18 residues. The CDR3 bases are TGTGCCAGCAGTTCGACCGGGACTAGCGGGGCGCCGTTCTACGAGCAGTACTTC. Amino acid sequence: CASSSTGTSGAPFYEQYF.

This clonotype was found a few times. V is TRBV11-2 and J is TRBJ2-7, with 9 nucleotides matching TRBD1. This CDR3 spans 14 amino acids. V was clipped by 4 bases and J by 5 bases; unmatched bases: 6. Germline-derived CDR1 and CDR2 are SGHAT and FQNNGV. The CDR3 region has the DNA TGTGCCAGCAGCTCCTTACAGGGGGCGCACGAGCAGTACTTC. This codes for CASSSLQGAHEQYF. The whole variable domain, filled in from reference TRBV11-2 and TRBJ2-7, reads EAGVAQSPRYKIIEKRQSVAFWCNPISGHATLYWYQQILGQGPKLLIQFQNNGVVDDSQLPKDRFSAERLKGVDSTLKIQPAKLEDSAVYLCASSSLQGAHEQYFGPGTRLTVT.

The chain has TRBV9 and TRBJ1-2; perhaps TRBD1 as D (5 bases). This CDR3 spans 14 amino acids. The germline V gene has CDR1 SGDLS and CDR2 YYNGEE. V was clipped by 3 bases and J by 4 bases, with 13 bases between them. CDR3 in DNA: TGTGCCAGCAGCGACCCAGCCGGGGGCTATGGCTACACCTTC. The encoded protein is CASSDPAGGYGYTF.

This clonotype was seen ten or more times. The V call is TRBV7-2, the J call TRBJ1-5; D not certain. CDR3 length: 15 amino acids. Trimming stripped 1 base from V and 6 bases from J, with 13 bases between. Germline V gene data show CDR1 as SGHTA and CDR2 as FQGNSA. CDR3 in DNA: TGTGCCAGCAGCTTAGGGCCGGCCGGAGGTCAGCCCCAGCATTTT. Protein: CASSLGPAGGQPQHF.

Note on this clonotype: This could be a read error, since a much larger clone is one nucleotide away. V is TRBV7-2 and J is TRBJ2-5, with a tentative D call TRBD1 (6 bases). V was trimmed by 0 bases and J by 11 bases, leaving 16 bases between them. Germline CDR1 SGHTA, CDR2 FQGNSA. The length of the CDR3 is 14 residues. This CDR3 reads CASSLARWGHEQYF. Here the CDR3 DNA reads TGTGCCAGCAGCTTAGCCAGGTGGGGGCATGAGCAGTACTTC. The variable domain in full, completed from reference TRBV7-2 and TRBJ2-5, reads GAGVSQSPSNKVTEKGKDVELRCDPISGHTALYWYRQSLGQGLEFLIYFQGNSAPDKSGLPSDRFSAERTGGSVSTLTIQRTQQEDSAVYLCASSLARWGHEQYFGPGTRLLVL.